This TCR beta chain was identified during a study of T cell responses to AZD1222 COVID-19 vaccine. CDR3 length equals 12 residues. V shed 4 bases and J shed 9 bases, with 10 bases lying between them. Generated by immunoSEQ multiplex PCR, the TCRdb table keeps only in-frame clones and is missing some. The sample yields about 150,000 clones, approximately 90% seen once. The clonotype originates from an adult in good health. The rearrangement joins TRBV12-3 or TRBV12-4 to TRBJ2-1; D is undetermined. Sequencing used peripheral blood, obtained on day 0 of AZD1222 vaccination. The DNA of the CDR3 is TGTGCCAGCAGTTACGACACAATTGAGCAGTTCTTC. Translation gives CASSYDTIEQFF.